Listed below are T cell receptor beta chains from one sample, sequenced in a study of T cell responses to AZD1222 COVID-19 vaccine. The repertoire was sequenced with immunoSEQ multiplex PCR; TCRdb's copy has only in-frame clones and lacks some. Among about 160,000 clones, 94% were seen once, and the ten largest hold 1.3%. This material consisted of peripheral blood, taken on day 0 of AZD1222 vaccination. The receptors were sampled from an adult in good health. Each CDR3 is given with its conserved first and last residue. D genes are given only for firm matches. Part of the rows lack a size; the others show once, few, many or a class for expanded clones.

clone_size,d_call,j_call,v_call,cdr3_aa,cdr3_nt
NA,NA,TRBJ1-4,TRBV7-9,CASRGRGREGNEKLFF,TGTGCCAGCAGGGGAAGGGGCCGTGAAGGGAATGAAAAACTGTTTTTT
once,TRBD1,TRBJ1-2,TRBV29-1,CSVEGDRGYGYTF,TGCAGCGTTGAAGGGGACAGGGGGTATGGCTACACCTTC
NA,NA,TRBJ1-1,TRBV18,CASSAQGADTEAFF,TGTGCCAGCTCTGCGCAAGGGGCCGACACTGAAGCTTTCTTT
NA,TRBD2,TRBJ2-1,TRBV6-2/TRBV6-3,CASSGLAGGVISYNEQFF,TGTGCCAGCAGTGGACTAGCGGGAGGTGTTATCTCCTACAATGAGCAGTTCTTC
NA,NA,TRBJ2-5,TRBV2,CVSSPDSRETQYF,TGTGTCAGCAGCCCGGACAGTCGGGAGACCCAGTACTTC
NA,TRBD1,TRBJ1-2,TRBV29-1,CSVEAPGQGADGYTF,TGCAGCGTTGAAGCCCCGGGACAGGGGGCTGATGGCTACACCTTC
NA,NA,TRBJ1-3,TRBV2,CASSGWFGSGNTIYF,TGTGCCAGCAGTGGGTGGTTCGGATCTGGAAACACCATATATTTT
NA,NA,TRBJ1-2,TRBV9,CASSAGGDYGYTF,TGTGCCAGCAGCGCGGGGGGTGATTATGGCTACACCTTC
NA,TRBD2,TRBJ2-1,TRBV13,CASSASGGTYSYNEQFF,TGTGCCAGCAGCGCGTCGGGGGGGACATACTCCTACAATGAGCAGTTCTTC
NA,TRBD1,TRBJ1-2,TRBV28,CASSQGQGYGYTF,TGTGCCAGCAGTCAGGGACAGGGTTACGGCTACACCTTC
NA,TRBD1,TRBJ1-2,TRBV2,CASRGSGTGHGYTF,TGTGCCAGCAGGGGGTCCGGGACAGGGCATGGCTACACCTTC
once,NA,TRBJ1-5,TRBV2,CASGLISGADQPQHF,TGTGCCAGCGGTCTCATTTCAGGGGCAGATCAGCCCCAGCATTTT
once,NA,TRBJ2-1,TRBV5-6,CASRSRDSYNEQFF,TGTGCCAGCAGATCCCGGGACTCCTACAATGAGCAGTTCTTC
NA,TRBD1,TRBJ1-6,TRBV19,CASKPGGFSPLHF,TGTGCCAGTAAACCAGGGGGCTTTTCACCCCTCCACTTT
NA,NA,TRBJ2-6,TRBV5-1,CASSLPRTAGANVLTF,TGCGCCAGCAGCCTCCCGAGGACAGCTGGGGCCAACGTCCTGACTTTC
NA,NA,TRBJ1-2,TRBV2,CASSARQVYGYTF,TGTGCCAGCAGTGCGCGACAGGTCTATGGCTACACCTTC
NA,NA,TRBJ2-2,TRBV7-9,CASSLGQNPTGELFF,TGTGCCAGCAGCTTGGGCCAGAATCCCACCGGGGAGCTGTTTTTT
once,TRBD2,TRBJ2-2,TRBV5-6,CASSPLSSGKNTGELFF,TGTGCCAGCAGCCCGTTATCTAGCGGGAAGAACACCGGGGAGCTGTTTTTT
NA,NA,TRBJ2-3,TRBV3-1/TRBV3-2,CASSQSTGAVDTQYF,TGTGCCAGCAGCCAATCGACGGGGGCAGTGGATACGCAGTATTTT
NA,NA,TRBJ2-1,TRBV7-2,CASSSTVYNEQFF,TGTGCCAGCAGCTCTACGGTATACAATGAGCAGTTCTTC
NA,NA,TRBJ2-2,TRBV12-3/TRBV12-4,CASSLVAGELFF,TGTGCCAGCAGTTTAGTGGCCGGGGAGCTGTTTTTT
NA,TRBD2,TRBJ2-1,TRBV2,CASSERSGSANEQFF,TGTGCCAGCAGTGAACGGAGCGGGAGTGCCAATGAGCAGTTCTTC
NA,TRBD2,TRBJ2-2,TRBV7-3,CASSLLAGANTGELFF,TGTGCCAGCAGCCTACTAGCGGGGGCGAACACCGGGGAGCTGTTTTTT
NA,TRBD1,TRBJ2-5,TRBV7-7,CASSLTGSGETQYF,TGTGCCAGCAGCTTGACAGGGTCGGGAGAGACCCAGTACTTC
NA,TRBD1,TRBJ2-3,TRBV29-1,CSAATGDGTDTQYF,TGCAGCGCTGCGACAGGGGATGGGACAGATACGCAGTATTTT
NA,TRBD2,TRBJ2-1,TRBV6-1,CASALAALGEQFF,TGTGCCAGCGCCCTAGCGGCCTTAGGGGAGCAGTTCTTC
NA,NA,TRBJ1-1,TRBV11-2,CASSFAGGPGAFF,TGTGCCAGCAGCTTCGCGGGGGGTCCGGGAGCTTTCTTT
NA,NA,TRBJ1-1,TRBV2,CASKYQGPAFF,TGTGCCAGCAAATATCAGGGGCCGGCTTTCTTT
NA,TRBD1,TRBJ1-6,TRBV5-1,CASSLDEQGDIGSPLHF,TGCGCCAGCAGCTTGGACGAACAGGGGGATATTGGATCACCCCTCCACTTT
NA,NA,TRBJ1-1,TRBV9,CASSATTANTEAFF,TGTGCCAGCAGCGCGACGACAGCGAACACTGAAGCTTTCTTT
NA,TRBD1,TRBJ1-4,TRBV5-1,CASSLGDSNEKLFF,TGCGCCAGCAGCCTGGGGGACAGTAATGAAAAACTGTTTTTT
NA,TRBD1,TRBJ1-2,TRBV28,CASSPGTGRVYTF,TGTGCCAGCAGTCCAGGGACAGGGCGCGTCTACACCTTC
NA,TRBD1,TRBJ1-1,TRBV27,CASSNQGGSTEAFF,TGTGCCAGCTCGAATCAGGGGGGGAGTACTGAAGCTTTCTTT
NA,NA,TRBJ1-2,TRBV3-1/TRBV3-2,CASSQVEDYGYTF,TGTGCCAGCAGCCAAGTCGAGGACTATGGCTACACCTTC
NA,NA,TRBJ1-4,TRBV5-8,CASRLPQSGREKLFF,TGTGCCAGCAGGCTTCCACAGTCTGGGCGGGAAAAACTGTTTTTT
NA,TRBD1,TRBJ1-2,TRBV7-8,CASSLAGGFGYTF,TGTGCCAGCAGCTTGGCAGGGGGTTTTGGCTACACCTTC
NA,NA,TRBJ2-5,TRBV7-8,CASSTTVGLWPQYF,TGTGCCAGCAGCACGACGGTGGGGTTGTGGCCCCAGTACTTC
NA,NA,TRBJ1-2,TRBV2,CASSELRGAGYTF,TGTGCCAGCAGTGAACTACGGGGGGCCGGCTACACCTTC
NA,NA,TRBJ2-6,TRBV5-6,CASSRWRSGANVLTF,TGTGCCAGCAGCAGGTGGCGCTCTGGGGCCAACGTCCTGACTTTC
NA,TRBD1,TRBJ2-1,TRBV2,CASSHGTGRDEQFF,TGTGCCAGCAGCCACGGGACAGGGCGGGATGAGCAGTTCTTC
NA,NA,TRBJ2-1,TRBV19,CASSIAAGREQFF,TGTGCCAGTAGTATTGCCGCGGGCAGGGAGCAGTTCTTC